This T cell receptor (beta chain) was found in a study of blood T cell repertoires in COVID-19. The overall study: Sources were T cells, B-cell-depleted T cells, or PBMCs; the material itself was cDNA or gDNA.

This CDR3 spans 15 amino acids. CDR1 SGHTA and CDR2 FQGNSA come from the germline V gene. The V gene lost 3 bases and the J gene lost 1 base, with 12 bases spanning the gap. Libraries were prepared by immunoSEQ multiplex PCR; TCRdb keeps only in-frame clonotypes and omits some of them. Of some 150,000 clones detected, 70% to 90% appear once; the ten largest clones hold around 8.4%. The receptor's source is a woman aged 60-75 years with acute or convalescent COVID-19. The chain joins TRBV7-2 to TRBJ2-5, with a weak D call TRBD2 (7 bases). Sequenced material: peripheral blood. The CDR3 sequence is CASSFGGAGQETQYF. The CDR3, as DNA: TGTGCCAGCAGCTTTGGGGGGGCGGGCCAAGAGACCCAGTACTTC.